This is a list of T cell receptor beta chains from one sample in a study of monozygotic twins with inflammatory bowel disease. From the 5' RACE reads, TCRdb lists one entry per CDR3 protein and no DNA. Recorded for this sample: about 160,000 distinct CDR3 sequences. The sequencing input was blood. These receptors were collected from a human donor with ulcerative colitis or Crohn's disease, or a healthy co-twin of an affected twin (not recorded which). The CDR3 runs from the conserved cysteine through the conserved F or W.

v_gene	j_gene	CDR3aa
TRBV24-1	TRBJ2-2	CATSGGVGTGELFF
TRBV10-3	TRBJ2-7	CAIRSGPSSYEQYF
TRBV24-1	TRBJ2-3	CATSDYWYTQYF
TRBV5-1	TRBJ2-2	CASSLGQGGAGELFF
TRBV19	TRBJ2-7	CASRASGSTYEQYF
TRBV12-3/TRBV12-4	TRBJ2-2	CASSPMDGTGELFF
TRBV7-6	TRBJ2-7	CASSHRARGIYEQYF
TRBV27	TRBJ2-2	CASSFGGLGTGELFF
TRBV15	TRBJ2-1	CATSEGLSYNEQFF
TRBV10-3	TRBJ2-2	CAISGGTGELFF
TRBV5-1	TRBJ2-3	CASSLTGVSADTQYF
TRBV29-1	TRBJ2-3	CSVLFGQAAREGVGDTQYF
TRBV30	TRBJ1-1	CAWRDEDRGDGTEAFF
TRBV7-9	TRBJ1-3	CASNKEGSSGNTIYF
TRBV12-3/TRBV12-4	TRBJ1-5	CASSFSASNQPQHF
TRBV29-1	TRBJ2-3	CSADVRTGRTDTQYF
TRBV20-1	TRBJ2-2	CSASQTGGTGELFF
TRBV3-1	TRBJ2-3	CASSFRRASSTDTQYF
TRBV7-3	TRBJ1-1	CASSFTGPTEAFF
TRBV7-2	TRBJ2-1	CASSPWVREPNNEQFF
TRBV5-4	TRBJ2-2	CASSFFSGGELFF
TRBV27	TRBJ2-7	CASSLFGREDAYEQYF
TRBV7-9	TRBJ2-1	CASSFSGRRYNEQFF
TRBV24-1	TRBJ1-2	CATSDTGRVNYGYTF
TRBV7-3	TRBJ2-1	CASSRTSGPYNEQFF
TRBV7-2	TRBJ2-7	CASSRRTGASYEQYF
TRBV11-2	TRBJ1-1	CASSSIGERDTEAFF
TRBV29-1	TRBJ2-1	CSIVDRGQTGANEQFF
TRBV24-1	TRBJ2-1	CATSVGRALDEQFF
TRBV4-3	TRBJ2-3	CASSQKTRELSTDTQYF
TRBV19	TRBJ1-2	CASSRRAGPGTYGYTF
TRBV12-5	TRBJ2-2	CASGFISSTGVDTGELFF
TRBV20-1	TRBJ2-1	CSARDAGRVNEQFF
TRBV7-3	TRBJ2-1	CASSLLAGGLRDEQFF
TRBV24-1	TRBJ1-1	CATSDGNRANTEAFF
TRBV4-2	TRBJ2-1	CASSQEASDYNEQFF
TRBV7-9	TRBJ1-1	CASSLVDGKNTEAFF
TRBV7-6	TRBJ2-2	CASSLRQGTRELFF
TRBV4-3	TRBJ2-6	CASSRRLAGDRATGANVLTF
TRBV12-3/TRBV12-4	TRBJ2-1	CASRTGTGGWHEQFF
TRBV12-3/TRBV12-4	TRBJ1-2	CASSNAGGAPYGYTF
TRBV5-1	TRBJ2-1	CASSLAIRSEQFF
TRBV7-9	TRBJ1-1	CASSFGVTEAFF
TRBV29-1	TRBJ2-6	CSVHGGSVGANVLTF
TRBV18	TRBJ1-6	CASSPRGRNEDSPLHF
TRBV4-1	TRBJ2-3	CASSGAGGTDTQYF
TRBV28	TRBJ2-7	CASSLSQTYEQYF
TRBV7-9	TRBJ1-1	CASSLESEAFF
TRBV28	TRBJ1-6	CASSFEVAPYNSPLHF
TRBV6-5	TRBJ2-1	CASSYSAGITYNEQFF
TRBV5-4	TRBJ2-2	CASSLEIAGDTGELFF
TRBV12-3/TRBV12-4	TRBJ1-1	CASSLALTGPTEAFF
TRBV19	TRBJ2-2	CASTYSIGGRQETGELFF
TRBV12-3/TRBV12-4	TRBJ1-5	CASSLASANQPQHF
TRBV15	TRBJ2-5	CATSRDGRGGETQYF
TRBV5-1	TRBJ2-1	CASSLKWEGRGEQFF
TRBV7-9	TRBJ2-5	CASSLQSYQETQYF
TRBV4-2	TRBJ2-3	CASSRRRGDNTDTQYF
TRBV5-1	TRBJ2-2	CASSTGLPNTGELFF